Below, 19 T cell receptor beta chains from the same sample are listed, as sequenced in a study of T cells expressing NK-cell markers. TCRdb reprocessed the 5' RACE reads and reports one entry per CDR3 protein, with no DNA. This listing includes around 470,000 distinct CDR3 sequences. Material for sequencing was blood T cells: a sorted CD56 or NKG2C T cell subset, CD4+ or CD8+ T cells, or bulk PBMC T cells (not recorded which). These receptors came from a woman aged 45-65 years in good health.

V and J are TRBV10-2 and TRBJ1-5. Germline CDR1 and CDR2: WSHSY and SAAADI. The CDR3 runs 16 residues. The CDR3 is CASSELQRGSNQPQHF.

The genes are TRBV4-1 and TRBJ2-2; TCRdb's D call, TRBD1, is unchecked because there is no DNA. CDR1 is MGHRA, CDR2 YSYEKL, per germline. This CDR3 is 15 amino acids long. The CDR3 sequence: CASSQGDRGIGELFF.

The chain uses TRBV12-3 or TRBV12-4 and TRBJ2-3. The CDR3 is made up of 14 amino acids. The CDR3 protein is CASSLGSGTDTQYF.

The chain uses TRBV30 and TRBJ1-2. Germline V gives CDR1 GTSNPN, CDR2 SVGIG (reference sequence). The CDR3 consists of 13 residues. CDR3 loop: CAWRPRGGRGYTF.

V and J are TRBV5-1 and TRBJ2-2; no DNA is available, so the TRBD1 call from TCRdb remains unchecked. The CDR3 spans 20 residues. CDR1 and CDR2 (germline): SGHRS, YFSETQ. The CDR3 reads CASSLFGTGGGVGNTGELFF.

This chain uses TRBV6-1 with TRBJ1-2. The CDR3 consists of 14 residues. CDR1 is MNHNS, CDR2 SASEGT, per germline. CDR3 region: CASSVGTTVGGYTF.

The CDR3 region is CASSFPGGMGGYTF. The rearrangement joins TRBV19 to TRBJ1-2; TCRdb's assignment of TRBD1 cannot be checked, as there is no DNA. Germline V CDR1 and CDR2: LNHDA, SQIVND (reference sequence). CDR3 size: 14 residues.

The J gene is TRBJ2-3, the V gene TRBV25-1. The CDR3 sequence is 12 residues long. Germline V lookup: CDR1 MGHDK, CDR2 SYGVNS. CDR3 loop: CASSQTEIEEYF.

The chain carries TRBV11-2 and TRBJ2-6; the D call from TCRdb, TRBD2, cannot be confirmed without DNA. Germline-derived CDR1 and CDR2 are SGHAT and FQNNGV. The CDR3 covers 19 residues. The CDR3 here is CASSPSRGLAGSGANVLTF.

The chain's CDR3 is CSALTRDRGTEAFF. This chain links TRBV20-1 with TRBJ1-1; TCRdb lists TRBD1, though no DNA is available to test this call. CDR1 and CDR2 from the germline V gene are DFQATT and SNEGSKA (reference sequence). This CDR3 is built from 14 residues.

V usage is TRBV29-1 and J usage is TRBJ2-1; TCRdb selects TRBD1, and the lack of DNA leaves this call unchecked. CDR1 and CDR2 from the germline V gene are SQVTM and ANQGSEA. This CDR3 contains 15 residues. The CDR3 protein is CSVAGQGGRNNEQFF.

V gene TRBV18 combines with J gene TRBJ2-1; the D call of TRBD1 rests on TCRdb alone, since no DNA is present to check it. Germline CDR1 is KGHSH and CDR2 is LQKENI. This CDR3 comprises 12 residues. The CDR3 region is CASSPGGDEQFF. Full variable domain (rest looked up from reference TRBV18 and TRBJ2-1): NAGVMQNPRHLVRRRGQEARLRCSPMKGHSHVYWYRQLPEEGLKFMVYLQKENIIDESGMPKERFSAEFPKEGPSILRIQQVVRGDSAAYFCASSPGGDEQFFGPGTRLTVL.

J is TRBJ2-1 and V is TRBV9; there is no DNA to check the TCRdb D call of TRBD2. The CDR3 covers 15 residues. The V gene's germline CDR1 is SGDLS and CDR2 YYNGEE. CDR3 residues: CASSVAGGSYNEQFF.

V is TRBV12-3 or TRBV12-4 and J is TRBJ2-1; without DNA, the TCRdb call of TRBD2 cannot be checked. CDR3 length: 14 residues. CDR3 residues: CASSLRGDLDEQFF.

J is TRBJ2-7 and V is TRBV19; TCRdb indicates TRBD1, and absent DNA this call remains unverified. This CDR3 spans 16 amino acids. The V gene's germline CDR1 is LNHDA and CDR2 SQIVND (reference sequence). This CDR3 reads CASSTRWRTVGYEQYF.

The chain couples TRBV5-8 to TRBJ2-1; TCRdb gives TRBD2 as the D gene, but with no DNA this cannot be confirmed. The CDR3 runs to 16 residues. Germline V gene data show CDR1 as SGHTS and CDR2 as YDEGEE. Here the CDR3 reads CASSLGTSGSLNEQFF. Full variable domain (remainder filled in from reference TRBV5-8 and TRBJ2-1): EAGVTQSPTHLIKTRGQQATLRCSPISGHTSVYWYQQALGLGLQFLLWYDEGEERNRGNFPPRFSGRQFPNYSSELNVNALELEDSALYLCASSLGTSGSLNEQFFGPGTRLTVL.

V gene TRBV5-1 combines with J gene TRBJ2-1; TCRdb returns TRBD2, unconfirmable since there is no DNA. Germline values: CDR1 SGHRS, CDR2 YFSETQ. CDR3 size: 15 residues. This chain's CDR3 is CASSLEGREPDEQFF.

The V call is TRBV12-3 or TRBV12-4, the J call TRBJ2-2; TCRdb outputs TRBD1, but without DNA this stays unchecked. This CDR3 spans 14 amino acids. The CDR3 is CASSLTGGTGELFF.

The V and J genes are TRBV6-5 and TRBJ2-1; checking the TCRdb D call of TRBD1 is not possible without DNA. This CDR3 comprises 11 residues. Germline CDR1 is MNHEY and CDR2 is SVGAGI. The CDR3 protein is CASGTNNEQFF.